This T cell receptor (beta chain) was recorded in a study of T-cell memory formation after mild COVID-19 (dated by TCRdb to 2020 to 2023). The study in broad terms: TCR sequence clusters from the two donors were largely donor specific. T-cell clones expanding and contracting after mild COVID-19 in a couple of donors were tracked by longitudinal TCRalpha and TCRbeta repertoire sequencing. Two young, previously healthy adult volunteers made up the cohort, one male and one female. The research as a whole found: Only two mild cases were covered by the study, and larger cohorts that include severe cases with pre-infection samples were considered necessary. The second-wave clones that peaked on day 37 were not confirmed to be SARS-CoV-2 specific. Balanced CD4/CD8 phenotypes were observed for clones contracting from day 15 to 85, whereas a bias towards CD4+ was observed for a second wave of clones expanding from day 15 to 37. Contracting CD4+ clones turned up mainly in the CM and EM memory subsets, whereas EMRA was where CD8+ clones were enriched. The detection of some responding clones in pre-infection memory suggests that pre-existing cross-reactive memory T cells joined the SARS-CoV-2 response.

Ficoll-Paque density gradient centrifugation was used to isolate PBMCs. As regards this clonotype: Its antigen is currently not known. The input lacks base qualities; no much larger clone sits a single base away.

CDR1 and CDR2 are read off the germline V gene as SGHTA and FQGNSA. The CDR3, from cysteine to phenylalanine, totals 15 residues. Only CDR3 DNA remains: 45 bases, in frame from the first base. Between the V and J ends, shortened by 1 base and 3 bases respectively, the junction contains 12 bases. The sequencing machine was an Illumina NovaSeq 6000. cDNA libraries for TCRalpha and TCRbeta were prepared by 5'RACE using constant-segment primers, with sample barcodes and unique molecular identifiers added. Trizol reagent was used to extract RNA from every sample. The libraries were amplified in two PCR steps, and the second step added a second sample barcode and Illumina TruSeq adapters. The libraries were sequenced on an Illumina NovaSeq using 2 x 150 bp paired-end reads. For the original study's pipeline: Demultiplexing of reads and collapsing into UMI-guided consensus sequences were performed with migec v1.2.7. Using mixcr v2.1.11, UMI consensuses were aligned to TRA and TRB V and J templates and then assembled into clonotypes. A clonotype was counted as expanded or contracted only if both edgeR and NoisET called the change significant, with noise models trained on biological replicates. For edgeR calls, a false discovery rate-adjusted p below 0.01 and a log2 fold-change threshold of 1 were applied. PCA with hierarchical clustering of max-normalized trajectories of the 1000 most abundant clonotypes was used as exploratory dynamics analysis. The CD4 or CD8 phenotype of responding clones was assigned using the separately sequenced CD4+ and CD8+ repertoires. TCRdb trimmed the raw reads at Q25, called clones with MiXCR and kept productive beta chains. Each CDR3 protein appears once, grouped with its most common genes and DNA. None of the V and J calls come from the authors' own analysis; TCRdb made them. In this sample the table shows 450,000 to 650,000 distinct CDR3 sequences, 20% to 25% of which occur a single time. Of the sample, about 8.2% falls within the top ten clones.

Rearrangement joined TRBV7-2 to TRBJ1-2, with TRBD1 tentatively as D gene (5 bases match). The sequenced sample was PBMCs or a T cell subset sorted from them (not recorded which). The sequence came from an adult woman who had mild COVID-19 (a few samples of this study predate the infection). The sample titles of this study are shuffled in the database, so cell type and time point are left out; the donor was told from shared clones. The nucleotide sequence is TGTGCCAGCAGCTTAGGAGGGGCGCAGGACTATGGCTACACCTTC. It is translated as CASSLGGAQDYGYTF.